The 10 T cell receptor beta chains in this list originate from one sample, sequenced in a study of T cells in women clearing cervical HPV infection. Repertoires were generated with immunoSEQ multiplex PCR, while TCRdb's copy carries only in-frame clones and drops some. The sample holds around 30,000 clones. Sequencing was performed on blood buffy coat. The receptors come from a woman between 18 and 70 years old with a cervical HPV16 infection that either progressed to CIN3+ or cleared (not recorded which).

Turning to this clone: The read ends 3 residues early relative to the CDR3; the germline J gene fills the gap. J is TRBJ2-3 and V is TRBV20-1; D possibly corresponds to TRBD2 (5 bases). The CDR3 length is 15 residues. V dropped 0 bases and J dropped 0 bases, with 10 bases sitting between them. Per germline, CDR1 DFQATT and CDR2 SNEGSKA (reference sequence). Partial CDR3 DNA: TGCAGTGCTAGAGAGGGGAGCGGAAGCACAGATACG. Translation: CSAREGSGSTDT. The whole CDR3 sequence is CSAREGSGSTDTQYF.

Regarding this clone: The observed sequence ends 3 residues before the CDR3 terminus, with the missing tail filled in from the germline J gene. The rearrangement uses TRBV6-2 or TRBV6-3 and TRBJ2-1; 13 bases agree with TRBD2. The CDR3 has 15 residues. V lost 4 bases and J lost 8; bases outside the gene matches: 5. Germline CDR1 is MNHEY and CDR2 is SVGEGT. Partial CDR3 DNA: TGTGCCAGCAGTTTAACTAGCGGGGGGGCCCATGAG. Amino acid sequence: CASSLTSGGAHE. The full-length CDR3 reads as CASSLTSGGAHEQFF.

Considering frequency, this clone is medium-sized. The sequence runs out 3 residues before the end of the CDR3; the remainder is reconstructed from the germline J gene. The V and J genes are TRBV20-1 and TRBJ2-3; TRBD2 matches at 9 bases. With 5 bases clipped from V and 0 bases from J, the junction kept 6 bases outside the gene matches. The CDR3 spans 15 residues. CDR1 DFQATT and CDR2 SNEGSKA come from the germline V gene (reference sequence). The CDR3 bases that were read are TGCAGTGCTCCAAGCGGGGGGACTAGCACAGATACG. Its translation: CSAPSGGTSTDT. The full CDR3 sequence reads CSAPSGGTSTDTQYF.

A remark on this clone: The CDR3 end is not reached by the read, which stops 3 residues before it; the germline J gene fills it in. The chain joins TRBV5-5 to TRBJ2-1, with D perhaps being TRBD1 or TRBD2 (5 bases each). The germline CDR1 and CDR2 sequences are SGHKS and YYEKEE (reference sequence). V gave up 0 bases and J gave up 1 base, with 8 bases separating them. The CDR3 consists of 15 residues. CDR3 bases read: TGTGCCAGCAGCTTGGCCAGGGAGTCCTACAATGAG. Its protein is CASSLARESYNE. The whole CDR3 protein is CASSLARESYNEQFF. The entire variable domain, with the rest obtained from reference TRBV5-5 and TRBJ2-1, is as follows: DAGVTQSPTHLIKTRGQQVTLRCSPISGHKSVSWYQQVLGQGPQFIFQYYEKEERGRGNFPDRFSARQFPNYSSELNVNALLLGDSALYLCASSLARESYNEQFFGPGTRLTVL.

The chain's CDR3 is CSAGSGDRVGEQYF. The CDR3 bases that were read are TGCAGCGCTGGATCGGGGGACAGGGTTGGCGAG. V gene TRBV29-1 combines with J gene TRBJ2-7, with 9 bases identical to TRBD1. With the read ending 3 residues before the CDR3 end, the germline J gene is used to fill in that end. Looked up from germline, CDR1 is SQVTM and CDR2 is ANQGSEA. This CDR3 has 14 residues. Unmatched junction bases numbered 13, after V lost 7 bases and J lost 6 bases.

The sequenced part of the CDR3 DNA is TGTGCCAGCAGCTTGGGACTCTCCTACAATGAG. Its translation: CASSLGLSYNE. From start to end, the CDR3 is CASSLGLSYNEQFF. The rearrangement uses TRBV5-5 and TRBJ2-1; no definite D call. Read coverage stops 3 residues before the CDR3 terminus; the germline J gene supplies the remainder. This CDR3 has 14 amino acids. Trimming cost V 0 bases and J 0 bases, with 4 bases left between them. The germline gives CDR1 SGHKS, CDR2 YYEKEE (reference sequence).

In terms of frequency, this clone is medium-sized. This chain's CDR3 is CSVELEGYEQYF. Partial CDR3 DNA: TGCAGCGTTGAATTAGAAGGGTACGAG. J is TRBJ2-7 and V is TRBV29-1, with no clear D. The read ends 3 residues before the CDR3 terminus; that terminus is restored from the germline J gene. The germline V gene has CDR1 SQVTM and CDR2 ANQGSEA. The V end lost 2 bases, the J end lost 4 bases, and 9 bases lay between the germline ends. CDR3 size: 12 residues.

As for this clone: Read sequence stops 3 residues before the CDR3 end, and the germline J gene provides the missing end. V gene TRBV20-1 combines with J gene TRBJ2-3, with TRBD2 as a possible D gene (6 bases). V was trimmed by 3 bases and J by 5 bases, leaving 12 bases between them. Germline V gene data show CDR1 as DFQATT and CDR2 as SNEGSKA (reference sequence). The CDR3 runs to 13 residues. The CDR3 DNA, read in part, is TGCAGTGCTAGTCTGCGGGGTGAAGATACG. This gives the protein CSASLRGEDT. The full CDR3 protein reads CSASLRGEDTQYF.

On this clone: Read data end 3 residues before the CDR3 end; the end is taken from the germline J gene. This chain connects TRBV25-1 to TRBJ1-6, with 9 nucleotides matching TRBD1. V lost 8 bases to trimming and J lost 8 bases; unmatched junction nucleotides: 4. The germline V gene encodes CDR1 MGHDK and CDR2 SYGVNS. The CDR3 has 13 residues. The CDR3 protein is CASGDRGDSPLHF. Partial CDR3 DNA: TGTGCCAGCGGCGACAGGGGGGATTCACCC.

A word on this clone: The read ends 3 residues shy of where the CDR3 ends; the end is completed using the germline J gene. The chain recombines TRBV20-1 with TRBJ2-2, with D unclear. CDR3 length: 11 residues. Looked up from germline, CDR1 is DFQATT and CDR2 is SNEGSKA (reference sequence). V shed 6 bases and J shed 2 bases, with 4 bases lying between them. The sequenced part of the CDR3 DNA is TGCAGTGCCACTAACACCGGGGAG. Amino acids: CSATNTGE. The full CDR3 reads CSATNTGELFF.